The 17 T cell receptor beta chains below were found in one sample sequenced in a study of T-cell reconstitution after alpha-beta-depleted transplantation in children. Unique molecular identifiers were built into the TCRbeta library. TCRdb re-derived calls from the PCR reads in MiXCR, one entry per CDR3 protein. The sample yields hundreds of thousands of distinct CDR3 sequences, about an eighth seen once. Here the sequenced sample was PBMCs, taken before TCRalphabeta/CD19-depleted stem cell transplant. All receptors come from a girl aged 2-15 years with congenital amegakaryocytic thrombocytopenia, due to receive a stem cell transplant.

Points on this clonotype: One end of the junction varies from germline; a read error may be responsible. This chain links TRBV27 with TRBJ1-5; 9 bases are a match to TRBD1. The CDR3 runs 14 residues. Germline V gene sequence: CDR1 MNHEY, CDR2 SMNVEV (reference sequence). The DNA of the CDR3 is TGTGCCAGCAGTGGGGGACAGGGAGATCAGCCCCAGCAGTTT. Its translation is CASSGGQGDQPQQF.

This clonotype was found many times. This chain connects TRBV4-2 to TRBJ2-3; tentatively, D is TRBD1 (5 bases). V shed 3 bases and J shed 6 bases, with 10 bases lying between them. Germline V gives CDR1 LGHNA, CDR2 YNFKEQ. The CDR3 sequence is 13 residues long. The CDR3 nucleotides read TGTGCCAGCAGCCAGCAGGGTCCGGATACGCAGTATTTT. It specifies CASSQQGPDTQYF.

This clonotype was detected ten times or more. The chain recombines TRBV29-1 with TRBJ2-1, with D uncertain. Trimming cost V 2 bases and J 6 bases, with 11 bases left between them. In germline, CDR1 is SQVTM, CDR2 ANQGSEA. The CDR3 sequence is 13 residues long. In DNA form, the CDR3 reads TGCAGCGTTGAACTGACGCCGACCAATGAGCAGTTCTTC. Protein: CSVELTPTNEQFF.

This clonotype was counted many times. V usage is TRBV7-9 and J usage is TRBJ1-5; no reliable D call. The V end lost 6 bases, the J end lost 4 bases, and 7 bases lay between the germline ends. The V gene's germline CDR1 is SEHNR and CDR2 FQNEAQ (reference sequence). This CDR3 region has 12 residues. The CDR3, as DNA: TGTGCCAGCAGGCTAGGGAATCAGCCCCAGCATTTT. This translates into CASRLGNQPQHF.

This clonotype was detected a few times. This chain connects TRBV28 to TRBJ2-1; D call uncertain. V lost 7 bases to trimming and J lost 6 bases, with 19 bases between them. The CDR3 contains 15 residues. Per germline, CDR1 MDHEN and CDR2 SYDVKM. DNA for the CDR3: TGTGCCAGCACCAATGTGGCTAGTAATAGCAATGAGCAGTTCTTC. This encodes CASTNVASNSNEQFF.

This clonotype was counted between two and nine times. The chain combines TRBV2 with TRBJ2-2, with 8 nucleotides matching TRBD2. Trimming removed 7 bases from V and 7 bases from J; junction bases left unmatched: 8. The germline V gene encodes CDR1 SNHLY and CDR2 FYNNEI. This CDR3 is built from 14 residues. CDR3 DNA sequence: TGTGCCAGCACCGAAGCGGGGGAAGGCGGGGAGCTGTTTTTT. Its protein product is CASTEAGEGGELFF.

The chain is built from TRBV6-6 and TRBJ1-4; D not resolved. This CDR3 has 14 amino acids. With 7 bases removed from V and 4 bases from J, the gap between germline ends came to 13 bases. Germline assignment: CDR1 MNHNY and CDR2 SVGAGI (reference sequence). The CDR3 bases are TGTGCCAGCACGTACGGGAGCAGTAATGAAAAACTGTTTTTT. It specifies CASTYGSSNEKLFF.

This clonotype was observed at least ten times. In DNA, the CDR3 is TGTGCCAGCTCACCACGCGTGGGTCTGACCCAAGAGACCCAGTACTTC. The encoded protein is CASSPRVGLTQETQYF. This chain connects TRBV18 to TRBJ2-5; D ambiguous. Between the trimmed V and J ends, which lost 1 base and 1 base, there was a span of 13 bases. The CDR3 is made up of 16 amino acids. Germline CDR1 reads KGHSH; CDR2 reads LQKENI.

Ten or more counts support this clonotype. The V and J genes are TRBV6-1 and TRBJ1-5, with 10 bases aligning to TRBD1. CDR3 length equals 15 residues. Per germline, CDR1 MNHNS and CDR2 SASEGT. The V gene end was trimmed by 6 bases and the J gene end by 6 bases; junction bases not matched to a gene: 8. This CDR3 is CASSPTGGIGQPQHF. The CDR3 DNA is TGTGCCAGCAGCCCGACAGGGGGCATTGGTCAGCCCCAGCATTTT.

This clonotype appeared many times. The rearrangement uses TRBV7-9 and TRBJ2-1; 13 bases agree with TRBD2. V lost 6 bases and J lost 2; bases outside the gene matches: 1. In germline, CDR1 is SEHNR, CDR2 FQNEAQ (reference sequence). The length of the CDR3 is 15 residues. The CDR3 region is CASSTSGRAYNEQFF. The CDR3 DNA is TGTGCCAGCAGTACTAGCGGGAGGGCCTACAATGAGCAGTTCTTC.

This clonotype was counted a few times. The gene calls are TRBV7-9 and TRBJ2-1; 12 bases fit TRBD2. J lost 6 bases, V lost 3 bases, and 6 bases had no gene match. The CDR3 has 16 residues. Germline assignment: CDR1 SEHNR and CDR2 FQNEAQ (reference sequence). The CDR3: CASSFHGLAGINEQFF. In DNA, the CDR3 is TGTGCCAGCAGCTTCCACGGACTAGCGGGAATCAATGAGCAGTTCTTC.

This clonotype was picked up a small number of times. This rearrangement joins TRBV20-1 to TRBJ1-1; 7 bases fit TRBD1. Germline assignment: CDR1 DFQATT and CDR2 SNEGSKA (reference sequence). This CDR3 is built from 13 residues. The trim removed 4 bases at V and 3 bases at J, leaving 5 bases unmatched. Here the CDR3 DNA reads TGCAGTGCTAACGGACAGGTCGACACTGAAGCTTTCTTT. Its translation is CSANGQVDTEAFF.

The rearrangement links TRBV20-1 to TRBJ2-1; 7 bases are shared with TRBD2. CDR1 is DFQATT and CDR2 is SNEGSKA in the germline V gene (reference sequence). The CDR3 extends over 17 amino acids. V lost 0 bases and J lost 6; bases outside the gene matches: 14. In DNA form, the CDR3 reads TGCAGTGCTAGAGATCTCGTGGGGCGGGAGTTTGTCAATGAGCAGTTCTTC. Protein product: CSARDLVGREFVNEQFF.

Ten or more counts support this clonotype. The chain recombines TRBV10-3 with TRBJ1-2, with a possible D match to TRBD1 (5 bases). CDR3 length: 15 amino acids. Germline lookup yields CDR1 ENHRY and CDR2 SYGVKD. The V gene lost 8 bases and the J gene lost 5 bases, with 21 bases spanning the gap. CDR3 residues: CAIASDGRDLYGYTF. The CDR3 region has the DNA TGTGCCATCGCTTCGGACGGTCGGGACCTGTATGGCTACACCTTC.

The chain has TRBV5-1 and TRBJ2-3; 9 bases line up with TRBD2. V shed 6 bases and J 2 bases; nucleotides not matched to a gene: 10. CDR1 is SGHRS and CDR2 is YFSETQ in the germline V gene. The CDR3 loop spans 16 amino acids. The CDR3 loop reads CASIQSAGGHTDTQYF. The CDR3 nucleotides read TGCGCCAGCATCCAGTCAGCGGGAGGACACACAGATACGCAGTATTTT.

Ten or more counts support this clonotype. The rearrangement uses TRBV5-1 and TRBJ1-2; D is possibly TRBD1 (6 bases). Trimming pared 0 bases from V and 4 bases from J, leaving 19 bases between. This CDR3 is built from 17 residues. CDR1 SGHRS and CDR2 YFSETQ come from the germline V gene. DNA of the CDR3: TGCGCCAGCAGCTTGGTTGGGAGCCCTCTGGACAGCTATGGCTACACCTTC. Translating gives CASSLVGSPLDSYGYTF.

This clonotype was detected a few times. V usage is TRBV5-1 and J usage is TRBJ1-2; 8 positions match TRBD1. From germline, CDR1 is SGHRS and CDR2 YFSETQ. With 2 bases clipped from V and 4 bases from J, the junction kept 13 bases outside the gene matches. The CDR3 covers 17 residues. The CDR3 spells CASSLQMTGTGAYGYTF. The CDR3 bases are TGCGCCAGCAGCTTACAAATGACAGGGACAGGCGCCTATGGCTACACCTTC.